Each of the 14 T cell receptor beta chains below was sequenced from the same sample in a study of cytomegalovirus exposure and HLA in healthy donors. The PCR used 60 Vbeta and 13 Jbeta primers. Sequencing used immunoSEQ multiplex PCR; TCRdb keeps in-frame clones, though not all of them. The sample includes fewer than 200,000 clones, roughly 81% seen only once; the top ten take about 2%. Source material: PBMCs. These receptor sequences come from a man between 18 and 29 years old in good health and CMV-seropositive.

The chain employs TRBV11-3 and TRBJ2-7; 10 bases are a match to TRBD1. Trimming cost V 5 bases and J 7 bases; bases outside gene matches: 11. The CDR3 has 15 residues. Germline lookup yields CDR1 SGHNT and CDR2 YENEEA. This CDR3 is CASSRGGTGDREQYF. As DNA, the CDR3 is TGTGCCAGCAGCCGGGGGGGGACAGGGGATAGGGAGCAGTACTTC. Drawing the rest from reference TRBV11-3 and TRBJ2-7, the complete variable domain is EAGVVQSPRYKIIEKKQPVAFWCNPISGHNTLYWYLQNLGQGPELLIRYENEEAVDDSQLPKDRFSAERLKGVDSTLKIQPAELGDSAVYLCASSRGGTGDREQYFGPGTRLTVT.

V and J are TRBV6-1 and TRBJ2-7; D possibly corresponds to TRBD1 (6 bases). The CDR3 totals 13 residues. Trimming removed 5 bases from V and 3 bases from J, with 11 bases in between. Germline V lookup: CDR1 MNHNS, CDR2 SASEGT. The CDR3 DNA reads as TGTGCCAGCAGTACAGGACAGAGCTACGAGCAGTACTTC. Translation: CASSTGQSYEQYF.

The count of this clone is one. The rearrangement joins TRBV12-5 to TRBJ2-2; a possible D gene is TRBD2 (5 bases). Germline V gene lookup returns CDR1 LGHNT and CDR2 FRNRAP. CDR3 length: 16 residues. Trimming removed 1 base at V and 4 bases at J, with 13 bases between. The CDR3 is CASGLAPGIVTGELFF. In nucleotides, the CDR3 is TGTGCTAGTGGTTTGGCCCCCGGGATCGTCACCGGGGAGCTGTTTTTT.

This chain joins TRBV7-9 and TRBJ1-2, with TRBD1 identical over 7 bases. V was pared by 1 base and J by 5 bases, with 4 bases of the junction left unmatched. CDR1 and CDR2 (germline): SEHNR, FQNEAQ (reference sequence). The CDR3 loop spans 14 amino acids. The CDR3 nucleotides read TGTGCCAGCAGCTTAGGGGGACAGCGTTATGGCTACACCTTC. Its translation: CASSLGGQRYGYTF.

The chain employs TRBV29-1 and TRBJ2-3, with D unresolved. CDR1 and CDR2 from the germline V gene are SQVTM and ANQGSEA. The CDR3 has 10 residues. V gave up 5 bases and J gave up 15 bases, with 15 bases separating them. This CDR3 reads CSVFRDIIYF. The CDR3 DNA reads TGCAGCGTTTTCCGTGACATTATATATTTT.

This chain links TRBV25-1 with TRBJ2-7; the match to TRBD1 covers 7 bases. The germline V gene has CDR1 MGHDK and CDR2 SYGVNS. Losses at the gene ends were 4 bases for V and 7 bases for J; bases not matched to a gene: 10. The CDR3 spans 14 residues. Here the CDR3 reads CASSGQGRLREQYF. The CDR3 DNA sequence: TGTGCCAGCAGTGGACAGGGCCGTTTAAGGGAGCAGTACTTC.

The chain has TRBV2 and TRBJ2-3; TRBD1 matches 9 bases. The germline gives CDR1 SNHLY, CDR2 FYNNEI. CDR3 length equals 16 residues. Germline trimming cut 3 bases from V and 3 bases from J; bases unmatched to any gene: 7. CDR3 sequence (DNA): TGTGCCAGCAGTGATCCCGGGACAGGGTATACAGATACGCAGTATTTT. Translation gives CASSDPGTGYTDTQYF.

CDR3 bases: TGCGCCAGCAGCCAAGATCCGAGGGGGCGAGGCACTGAAGCTTTCTTT. Its protein product is CASSQDPRGRGTEAFF. The chain carries TRBV4-1 and TRBJ1-1; 7 nucleotides match TRBD1. The germline CDR1 and CDR2 sequences are MGHRA and YSYEKL. V lost 0 bases, J lost 4 bases, and 8 bases stayed unmatched. CDR3 length: 16 residues.

V usage is TRBV14 and J usage is TRBJ2-1, with D uncertain. Deletions cut 3 bases from V and 9 bases from J, with 12 bases between. The CDR3 has 13 amino acids. Germline V lookup: CDR1 SGHDN, CDR2 FVKESK. CDR3 sequence (DNA): TGTGCCAGCAGCCAGCCCCCGCCAGGTGAGCAGTTCTTC. This codes for CASSQPPPGEQFF.

This chain joins TRBV4-2 and TRBJ2-1, with 8 nucleotides matching TRBD1. Germline-derived CDR1 and CDR2 are LGHNA and YNFKEQ. This CDR3 contains 16 residues. With V trimmed by 2 bases and J by 9 bases, 12 bases remained unmatched. CDR3 nucleotides: TGTGCCAGCAGCCAACCGGACAGGGTCGTTTCGGGTGAGCAGTTCTTC. Protein product: CASSQPDRVVSGEQFF.

The chain employs TRBV6-5 and TRBJ1-1; possible D gene TRBD1, 6 bases. This CDR3 is built from 16 residues. The V gene's germline CDR1 is MNHEY and CDR2 SVGAGI. V was trimmed by 2 bases and J by 5 bases, leaving 18 bases between them. CDR3: CASSYRGTSLRTEAFF. Here the CDR3 DNA reads TGTGCCAGCAGTTACAGGGGGACATCCTTAAGGACTGAAGCTTTCTTT.

This chain links TRBV6-5 with TRBJ2-2, with a weak D call TRBD2 (5 bases). The CDR3 is made up of 13 amino acids. V was trimmed by 6 bases and J by 4 bases, leaving 9 bases between them. Germline-derived CDR1 and CDR2 are MNHEY and SVGAGI. CDR3 in amino acids: CASRGASTGELFF. CDR3 sequence (DNA): TGTGCCAGCAGGGGAGCTTCCACCGGGGAGCTGTTTTTT.

The chain carries TRBV4-2 and TRBJ1-2; possible D gene TRBD1, 5 bases. The germline V gene has CDR1 LGHNA and CDR2 YNFKEQ. Trimming stripped 0 bases from V and 5 bases from J, with 7 bases between. This CDR3 is built from 13 residues. CDR3 loop: CASSQEWTYGYTF. CDR3 nucleotides: TGTGCCAGCAGCCAAGAGTGGACATATGGCTACACCTTC.

The rearrangement joins TRBV4-1 to TRBJ1-5; 7 bases fit TRBD1. With 2 bases clipped from V and 3 bases from J, the junction kept 13 bases outside the gene matches. This CDR3 has 18 residues. Germline loops: CDR1 MGHRA, CDR2 YSYEKL. In nucleotides, the CDR3 is TGCGCCAGCAGCCAAACACACCCAGGGGGTAGGGACAATCAGCCCCAGCATTTT. Translating gives CASSQTHPGGRDNQPQHF.